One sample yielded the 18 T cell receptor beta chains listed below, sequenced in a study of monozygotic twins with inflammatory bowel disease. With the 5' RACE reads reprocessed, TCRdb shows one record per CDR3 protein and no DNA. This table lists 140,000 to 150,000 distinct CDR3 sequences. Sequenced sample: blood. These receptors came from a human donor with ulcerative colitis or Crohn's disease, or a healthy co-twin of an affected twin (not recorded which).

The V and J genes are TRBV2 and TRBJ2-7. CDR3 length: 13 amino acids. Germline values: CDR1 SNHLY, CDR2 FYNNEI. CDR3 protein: CASSEAPQYEQYF. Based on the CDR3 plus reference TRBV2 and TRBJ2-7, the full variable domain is EPEVTQTPSHQVTQMGQEVILRCVPISNHLYFYWYRQILGQKVEFLVSFYNNEISEKSEIFDDQFSVERPDGSNFTLKIRSTKLEDSAMYFCASSEAPQYEQYFGPGTRLTVT.

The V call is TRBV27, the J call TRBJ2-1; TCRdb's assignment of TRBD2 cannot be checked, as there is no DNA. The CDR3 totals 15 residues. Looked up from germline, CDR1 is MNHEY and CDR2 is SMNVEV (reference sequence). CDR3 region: CASSLTSGIYNEQFF.

This CDR3 is CASSLEGRSEQYF. The chain couples TRBV12-3 or TRBV12-4 to TRBJ2-7; the D gene TCRdb calls, TRBD1, cannot be checked with no DNA. CDR3 length: 13 amino acids.

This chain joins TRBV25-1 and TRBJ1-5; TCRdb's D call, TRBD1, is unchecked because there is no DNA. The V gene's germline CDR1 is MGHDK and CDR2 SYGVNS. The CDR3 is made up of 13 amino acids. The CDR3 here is CASKGGGNQPQHF.

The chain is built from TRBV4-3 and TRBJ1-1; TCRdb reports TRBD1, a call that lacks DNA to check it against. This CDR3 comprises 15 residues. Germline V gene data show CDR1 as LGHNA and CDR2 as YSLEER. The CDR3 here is CASSQVAGVGTEAFF.

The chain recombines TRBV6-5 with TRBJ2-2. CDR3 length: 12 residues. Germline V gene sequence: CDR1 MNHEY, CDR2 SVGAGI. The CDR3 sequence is CASSFFTGELFF.

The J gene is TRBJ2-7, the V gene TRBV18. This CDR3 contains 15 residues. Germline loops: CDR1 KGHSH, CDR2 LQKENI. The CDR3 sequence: CASSPPGGRPYEQYF.

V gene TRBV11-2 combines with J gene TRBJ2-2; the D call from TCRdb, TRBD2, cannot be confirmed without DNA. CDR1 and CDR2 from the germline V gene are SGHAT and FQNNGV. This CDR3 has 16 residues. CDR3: CASSLTSGGNTGELFF. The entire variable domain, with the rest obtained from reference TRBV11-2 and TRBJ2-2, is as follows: EAGVAQSPRYKIIEKRQSVAFWCNPISGHATLYWYQQILGQGPKLLIQFQNNGVVDDSQLPKDRFSAERLKGVDSTLKIQPAKLEDSAVYLCASSLTSGGNTGELFFGEGSRLTVL.

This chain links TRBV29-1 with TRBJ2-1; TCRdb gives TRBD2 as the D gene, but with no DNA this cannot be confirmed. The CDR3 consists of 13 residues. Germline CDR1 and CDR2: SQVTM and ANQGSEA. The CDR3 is CSVAGTSYNEQFF.

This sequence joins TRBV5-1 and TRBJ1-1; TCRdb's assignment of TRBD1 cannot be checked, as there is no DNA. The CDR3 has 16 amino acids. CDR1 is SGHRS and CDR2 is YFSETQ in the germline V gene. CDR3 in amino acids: CASSFTGQGPNTEAFF.

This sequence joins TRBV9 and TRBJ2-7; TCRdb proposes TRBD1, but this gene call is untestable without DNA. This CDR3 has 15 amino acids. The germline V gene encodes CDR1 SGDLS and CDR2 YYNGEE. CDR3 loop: CASSVDQGLTYEQYF. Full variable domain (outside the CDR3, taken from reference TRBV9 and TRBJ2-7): DSGVTQTPKHLITATGQRVTLRCSPRSGDLSVYWYQQSLDQGLQFLIQYYNGEERAKGNILERFSAQQFPDLHSELNLSSLELGDSALYFCASSVDQGLTYEQYFGPGTRLTVT.

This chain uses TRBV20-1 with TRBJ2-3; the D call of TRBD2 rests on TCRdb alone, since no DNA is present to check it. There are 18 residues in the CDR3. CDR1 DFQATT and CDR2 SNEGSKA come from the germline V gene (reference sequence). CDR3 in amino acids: CSARGGLAGPGSTDTQYF.

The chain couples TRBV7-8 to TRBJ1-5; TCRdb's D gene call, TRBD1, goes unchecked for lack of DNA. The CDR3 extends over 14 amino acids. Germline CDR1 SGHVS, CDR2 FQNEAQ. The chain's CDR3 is CASNLQGSNQPQHF.

The CDR3 spells CASSPIPGQGVRRGNEQFF. The chain uses TRBV18 and TRBJ2-1; the TCRdb call, TRBD1, lacks DNA for checking. The germline CDR1 and CDR2 sequences are KGHSH and LQKENI. CDR3 length: 19 residues.

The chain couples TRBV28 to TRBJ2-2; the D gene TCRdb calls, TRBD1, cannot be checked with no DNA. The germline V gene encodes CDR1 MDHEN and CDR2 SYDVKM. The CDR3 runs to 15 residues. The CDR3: CASLLRDTYTGELFF.

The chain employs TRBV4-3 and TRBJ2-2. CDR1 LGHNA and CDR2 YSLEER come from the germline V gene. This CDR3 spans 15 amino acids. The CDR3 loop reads CASSQEPANTGELFF.

CDR3 protein: CASSLAREETQYF. This sequence joins TRBV7-2 and TRBJ2-5; TCRdb designates TRBD1, a call that cannot be tested without DNA. Germline loops: CDR1 SGHTA, CDR2 FQGNSA. The CDR3 has 13 residues.

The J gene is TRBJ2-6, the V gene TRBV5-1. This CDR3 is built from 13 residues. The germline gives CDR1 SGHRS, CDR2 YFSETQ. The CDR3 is CASSSFGANVLTF.